This T cell receptor beta chain came from a study of neurological immune-mediated disorders. The CDR3 covers 14 residues. Germline assignment: CDR1 DFQATT and CDR2 SNEGSKA (reference sequence). Deletions cut 3 bases from V and 4 bases from J, with 12 bases between. In its sample, this clonotype was seen a few times. Via MiXCR, TCRdb re-called the 5' RACE reads, giving one row per CDR3 protein. Among 50,000 or so distinct CDR3 sequences, 16% were seen once, and the ten largest hold more than 3.5%. The sequencing input was PBMCs. V and J are TRBV20-1 and TRBJ2-2, with D possibly TRBD1 on 5 matching bases. This clonotype was obtained from a man between 60 and 75 years old in good health. CDR3 DNA: TGCAGTGCTAGTAATCAGGGTATCACCGGGGAGCTGTTTTTT. Translated, it gives CSASNQGITGELFF.